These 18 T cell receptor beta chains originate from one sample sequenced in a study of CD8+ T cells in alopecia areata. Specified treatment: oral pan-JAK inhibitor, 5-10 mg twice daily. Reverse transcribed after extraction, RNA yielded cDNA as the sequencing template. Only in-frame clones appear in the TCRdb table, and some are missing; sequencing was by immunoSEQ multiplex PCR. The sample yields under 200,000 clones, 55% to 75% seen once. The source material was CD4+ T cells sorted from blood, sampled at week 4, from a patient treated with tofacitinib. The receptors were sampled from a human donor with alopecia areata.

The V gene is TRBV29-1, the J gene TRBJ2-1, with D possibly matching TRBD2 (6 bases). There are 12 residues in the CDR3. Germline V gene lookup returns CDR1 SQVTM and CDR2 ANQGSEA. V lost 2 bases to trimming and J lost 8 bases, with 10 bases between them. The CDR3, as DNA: TGCAGCGTTGAAAATCCGGGGGATGAGCAGTTCTTC. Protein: CSVENPGDEQFF.

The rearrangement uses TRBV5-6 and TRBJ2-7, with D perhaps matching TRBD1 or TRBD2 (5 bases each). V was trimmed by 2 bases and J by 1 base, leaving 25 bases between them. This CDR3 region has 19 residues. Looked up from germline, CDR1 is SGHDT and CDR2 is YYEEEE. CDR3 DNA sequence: TGTGCCAGCAGCTTACCGGGACGGAGTACAAGGACCTCATCCTACGAGCAGTACTTC. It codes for CASSLPGRSTRTSSYEQYF.

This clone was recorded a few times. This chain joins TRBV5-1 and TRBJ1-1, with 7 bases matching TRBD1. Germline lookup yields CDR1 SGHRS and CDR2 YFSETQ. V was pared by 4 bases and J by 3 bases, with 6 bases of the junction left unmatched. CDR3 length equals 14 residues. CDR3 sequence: CASSATGWDTEAFF. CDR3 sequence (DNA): TGCGCCAGCAGCGCGACAGGGTGGGACACTGAAGCTTTCTTT.

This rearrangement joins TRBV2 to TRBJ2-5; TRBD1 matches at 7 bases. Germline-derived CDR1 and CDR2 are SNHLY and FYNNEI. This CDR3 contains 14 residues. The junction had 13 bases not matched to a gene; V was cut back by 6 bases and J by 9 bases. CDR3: CASSGDSSVGAQYF. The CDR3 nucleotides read TGTGCCAGCAGCGGGGACAGCTCCGTGGGGGCCCAGTACTTC.

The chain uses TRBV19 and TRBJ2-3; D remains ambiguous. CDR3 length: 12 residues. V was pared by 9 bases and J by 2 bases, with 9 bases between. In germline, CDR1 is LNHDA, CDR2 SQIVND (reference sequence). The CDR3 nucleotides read TGTGCCAGCCGATCAGACACAGATACGCAGTATTTT. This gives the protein CASRSDTDTQYF.

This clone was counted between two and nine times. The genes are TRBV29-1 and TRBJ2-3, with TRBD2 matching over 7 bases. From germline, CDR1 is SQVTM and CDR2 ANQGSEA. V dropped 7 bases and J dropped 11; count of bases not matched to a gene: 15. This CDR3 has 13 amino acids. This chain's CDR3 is CSALAGVDKGQYF. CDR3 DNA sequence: TGCAGCGCCCTGGCGGGGGTGGATAAGGGGCAGTATTTT.

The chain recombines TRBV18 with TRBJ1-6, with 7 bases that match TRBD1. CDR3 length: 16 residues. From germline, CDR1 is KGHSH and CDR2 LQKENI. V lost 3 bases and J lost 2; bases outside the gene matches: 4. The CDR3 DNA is TGTGCCAGCTCACCTCCGGGACAGACCTATAATTCACCCCTCCACTTT. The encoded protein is CASSPPGQTYNSPLHF.

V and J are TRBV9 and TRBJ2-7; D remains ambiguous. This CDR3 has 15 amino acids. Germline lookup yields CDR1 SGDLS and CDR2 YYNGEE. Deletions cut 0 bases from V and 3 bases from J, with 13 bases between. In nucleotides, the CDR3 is TGTGCCAGCAGCGTAGGGCCTAGGGCAGACTACGAGCAGTACTTC. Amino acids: CASSVGPRADYEQYF.

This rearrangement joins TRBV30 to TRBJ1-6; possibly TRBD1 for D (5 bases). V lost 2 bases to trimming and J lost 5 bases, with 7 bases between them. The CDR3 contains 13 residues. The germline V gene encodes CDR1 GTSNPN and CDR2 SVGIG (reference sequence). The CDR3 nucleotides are TGTGCCTGGAGTCAGGGCGATAATTCACCCCTCCACTTT. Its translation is CAWSQGDNSPLHF. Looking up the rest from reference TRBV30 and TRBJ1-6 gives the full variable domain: SQTIHQWPATLVQPVGSPLSLECTVEGTSNPNLYWYRQAAGRGLQLLFYSVGIGQISSEVPQNLSASRPQDRQFILSSKKLLLSDSGFYLCAWSQGDNSPLHFGNGTRLTVT.

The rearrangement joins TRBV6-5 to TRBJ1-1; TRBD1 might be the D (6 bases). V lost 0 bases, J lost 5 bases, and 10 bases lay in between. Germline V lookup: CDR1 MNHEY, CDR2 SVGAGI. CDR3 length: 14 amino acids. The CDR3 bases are TGTGCCAGCAGTTACTCGCCTACAGGGACTGAAGCTTTCTTT. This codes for CASSYSPTGTEAFF.

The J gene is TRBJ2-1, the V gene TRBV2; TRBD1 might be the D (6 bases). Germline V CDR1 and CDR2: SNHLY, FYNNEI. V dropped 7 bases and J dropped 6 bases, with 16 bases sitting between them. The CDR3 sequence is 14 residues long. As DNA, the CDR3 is TGTGCCAGCACCTCCGAGGGCAGGGGCAATGAGCAGTTCTTC. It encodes CASTSEGRGNEQFF.

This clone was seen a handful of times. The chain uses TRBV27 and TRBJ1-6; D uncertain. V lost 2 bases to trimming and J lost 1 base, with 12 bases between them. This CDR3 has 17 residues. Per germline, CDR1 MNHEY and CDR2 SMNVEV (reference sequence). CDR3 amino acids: CASSLKGGGSYNSPLHF. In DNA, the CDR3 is TGTGCCAGCAGTTTAAAAGGCGGCGGATCCTATAATTCACCCCTCCACTTT.

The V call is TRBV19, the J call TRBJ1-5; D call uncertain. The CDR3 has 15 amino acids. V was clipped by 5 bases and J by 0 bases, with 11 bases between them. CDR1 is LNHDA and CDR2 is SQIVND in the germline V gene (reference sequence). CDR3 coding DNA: TGTGCCAGTAGTTCACAGATCCATAGCAATCAGCCCCAGCATTTT. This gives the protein CASSSQIHSNQPQHF.

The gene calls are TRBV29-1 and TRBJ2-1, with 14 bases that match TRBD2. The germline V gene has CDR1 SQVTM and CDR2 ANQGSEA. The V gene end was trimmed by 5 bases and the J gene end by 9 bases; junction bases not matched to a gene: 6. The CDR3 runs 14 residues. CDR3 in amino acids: CSVQTSGGGGEQFF. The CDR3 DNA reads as TGCAGCGTTCAGACTAGCGGGGGGGGAGGTGAGCAGTTCTTC.

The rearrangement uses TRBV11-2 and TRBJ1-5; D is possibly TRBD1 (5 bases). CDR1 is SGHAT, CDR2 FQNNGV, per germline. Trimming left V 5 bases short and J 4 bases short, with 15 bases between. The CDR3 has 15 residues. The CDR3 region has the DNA TGTGCCAGCAGCAACGGACACCGGGGGAATCAGCCCCAGCATTTT. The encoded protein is CASSNGHRGNQPQHF.

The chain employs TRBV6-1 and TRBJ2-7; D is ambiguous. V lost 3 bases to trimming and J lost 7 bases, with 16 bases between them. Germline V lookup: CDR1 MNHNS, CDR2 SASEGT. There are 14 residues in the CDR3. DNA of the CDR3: TGTGCCAGCAGTGAGCTTGAACGTCTGGGTGAGCAGTACTTC. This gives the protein CASSELERLGEQYF.

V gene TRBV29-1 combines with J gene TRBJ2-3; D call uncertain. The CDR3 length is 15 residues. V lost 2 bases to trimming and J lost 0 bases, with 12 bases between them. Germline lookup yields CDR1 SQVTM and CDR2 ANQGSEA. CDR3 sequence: CSVEWAARSTDTQYF. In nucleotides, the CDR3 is TGCAGCGTTGAATGGGCGGCTAGAAGCACAGATACGCAGTATTTT.

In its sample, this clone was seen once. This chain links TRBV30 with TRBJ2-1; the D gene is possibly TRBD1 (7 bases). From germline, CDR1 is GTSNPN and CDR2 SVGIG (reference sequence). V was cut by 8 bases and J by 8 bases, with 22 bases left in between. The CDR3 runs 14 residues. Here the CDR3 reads CAGAGGPGGDEQFF. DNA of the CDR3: TGTGCCGGAGCAGGGGGGCCCGGAGGGGATGAGCAGTTCTTC.